A single sample is the source of the 16 T cell receptor beta chains below, sequenced in a study of spatial heterogeneity in lung cancer. The time point: sample taken at primary tumor resection. Frozen PBMC, nontumor lung or tumor provided whole RNA, which was sequenced unsorted. TCRdb reprocessed the 5' RACE reads with MiXCR, giving one entry per CDR3 protein. The sample lists around 60,000 distinct CDR3 sequences; 7.5% to 9% were seen once. This specimen was PBMCs, taken at surgery. The receptors derive from a female donor with early-stage non-small cell lung cancer.

At least ten counts were recorded for this clonotype. The chain couples TRBV2 to TRBJ1-5; D gene unclear. CDR3 length equals 14 residues. Trimming stripped 1 base from V and 4 bases from J, with 8 bases between. CDR1 is SNHLY, CDR2 FYNNEI, per germline. The CDR3 is CASSEDGANQPQHF. CDR3 sequence (DNA): TGTGCCAGCAGTGAAGACGGTGCAAATCAGCCCCAGCATTTT.

Regarding this clonotype: Sequence at one end of the junction differs from germline and may be a read error. The genes are TRBV11-1 and TRBJ2-2; 9 nucleotides line up with TRBD1. The CDR3 loop spans 14 amino acids. The germline gives CDR1 SGHAT, CDR2 FQDESV (reference sequence). The CDR3 coding sequence is TGTGCCAGCAACCACAGGGGGCAGTCCGGGGTGCTGTTTTTT. As protein: CASNHRGQSGVLFF.

There are many counts of this clonotype. The genes are TRBV12-3 or TRBV12-4 and TRBJ2-7; D call uncertain. V lost 0 bases and J lost 2, with 5 bases in between. The CDR3 is 13 amino acids. The CDR3 DNA is TGTGCCAGCAGTTTAGCGCACACCTACGAGCAGTACGTC. This gives the protein CASSLAHTYEQYV.

The sample holds a few counts of this clonotype. This chain joins TRBV20-1 and TRBJ1-1, with 9 bases that match TRBD1. The V gene's germline CDR1 is DFQATT and CDR2 SNEGSKA (reference sequence). The trim removed 3 bases at V and 2 bases at J, leaving 1 base unmatched. This CDR3 contains 13 residues. CDR3 nucleotide sequence: TGCAGTGCTAGGACAGGGGGAAACACTGAAGCTTTCTTT. Translation gives CSARTGGNTEAFF.

This clonotype was picked up many times. This rearrangement joins TRBV2 to TRBJ1-1, with D possibly matching TRBD1 (5 bases). Per germline, CDR1 SNHLY and CDR2 FYNNEI. With 7 bases removed from V and 4 bases from J, the gap between germline ends came to 19 bases. This CDR3 spans 15 amino acids. In nucleotides, the CDR3 is TGTGCCAGCATCCCCGATGGGGGACGTCGCACTGAAGCTTTCTTT. Translation: CASIPDGGRRTEAFF.

This chain uses TRBV11-2 with TRBJ2-3; D gene uncertain. Between the trimmed V and J ends, which lost 1 base and 5 bases, there was a span of 10 bases. Germline lookup yields CDR1 SGHAT and CDR2 FQNNGV. The CDR3 covers 14 residues. The CDR3 DNA is TGTGCCAGCAGCTTAGGTTTGGCGGTAGATACGCAGTATTTT. Translated: CASSLGLAVDTQYF.

This clonotype has more than one count but fewer than ten. V is TRBV5-1 and J is TRBJ2-7, with 7 positions matching TRBD1. This CDR3 has 14 amino acids. From germline, CDR1 is SGHRS and CDR2 YFSETQ. The J segment lost 2 bases and the V segment lost 0 bases, leaving 2 bases of the junction unmatched. Written as DNA, the CDR3 is TGCGCCAGCAGCTTGGAACAGGGGACCTACGAGCAGTACTTC. Amino acid sequence: CASSLEQGTYEQYF.

This clonotype was counted between two and nine times. The chain is built from TRBV20-1 and TRBJ1-2; D remains ambiguous. The CDR3 runs 11 residues. The ends were cut back, 0 bases at V and 7 bases at J, with 6 bases in the middle. Per the germline V gene, CDR1 is DFQATT and CDR2 is SNEGSKA (reference sequence). The DNA for the CDR3 is TGCAGTGCTAGAGATCATCCTGGCTACACCTTC. Translation: CSARDHPGYTF.

The table lists this clonotype with many counts. V usage is TRBV12-3 or TRBV12-4 and J usage is TRBJ1-4; perhaps TRBD1 as D (5 bases). Trimming cost V 8 bases and J 2 bases, with 15 bases left between them. The CDR3 runs to 15 residues. In nucleotides, the CDR3 is TGTGCCAGCGGCAGAATAGGGGCCACTAATGAAAAACTGTTTTTT. It codes for CASGRIGATNEKLFF.

This clonotype was detected only a few times. The genes are TRBV5-6 and TRBJ2-2, with a tentative D call TRBD2 (6 bases). The germline CDR1 and CDR2 sequences are SGHDT and YYEEEE. The CDR3 is made up of 15 amino acids. Deletions cut 2 bases from V and 7 bases from J, with 15 bases between. Here the CDR3 reads CASSFGDSWGGELFF. The CDR3, as DNA: TGTGCCAGCAGCTTCGGGGACTCGTGGGGCGGGGAGCTGTTTTTT.

This clonotype was recorded a few times. A much larger clone sits a single nucleotide away, making a read error possible. The chain carries TRBV7-6 and TRBJ2-1, with 11 nucleotides matching TRBD2. The germline V gene has CDR1 SGHVS and CDR2 FNYEAQ. The CDR3 loop spans 16 amino acids. The trim removed 1 base at V and 4 bases at J, leaving 3 bases unmatched. In nucleotides, the CDR3 is TGTGCCAGCAGCTTAGAGGCTAGCGGGGGGTACAATGAGCAGTTCTTC. This codes for CASSLEASGGYNEQFF.

On this clonotype: A much larger clone sits a single nucleotide away, making a read error possible. The chain couples TRBV10-3 to TRBJ2-5; D remains unclear. Germline CDR1 and CDR2: ENHRY and SYGVKD. This CDR3 has 18 residues. The DNA of the CDR3 is TGTGCCATCAGTGAGTCGAGATTTGGCGGAACAACCCAAGAGTCCCAGTACTTC. Translation gives CAISESRFGGTTQESQYF.

This clonotype was counted many times. The chain carries TRBV27 and TRBJ2-7, with 10 bases lining up with TRBD1. CDR1 and CDR2 (germline): MNHEY, SMNVEV (reference sequence). Germline trimming cut 6 bases from V and 2 bases from J; bases unmatched to any gene: 4. This CDR3 spans 14 amino acids. CDR3 DNA: TGTGCCAGCAGGGACAGGGGGGGAACCTACGAGCAGTACGTC. This gives the protein CASRDRGGTYEQYV.

In this sample, this clonotype turned up many times. The V and J genes are TRBV5-1 and TRBJ1-4; D is perhaps TRBD1 (5 bases). The CDR3 loop spans 18 amino acids. Germline V CDR1 and CDR2: SGHRS, YFSETQ. Deletions cut 4 bases from V and 0 bases from J, with 19 bases between. The chain's CDR3 is CASSEGRMNLATNEKLFF. The CDR3 coding sequence is TGCGCCAGCAGCGAGGGACGAATGAATCTTGCAACTAATGAAAAACTGTTTTTT.

This clonotype was recorded a few times. The J gene is TRBJ2-6, the V gene TRBV12-3 or TRBV12-4, with D perhaps matching TRBD1 or TRBD2 (5 bases each). This CDR3 has 16 amino acids. The germline V and J ends were trimmed by 3 bases and 2 bases, with 11 bases remaining between them. DNA of the CDR3: TGTGCCAGCAGTTTCTTTGGGGGAGCTGGGGCCAACGTCCTGACTTTC. This codes for CASSFFGGAGANVLTF.

To note about this clonotype: Relative to the germline gene, one junction end is altered; a read error may explain this. The V and J genes are TRBV27 and TRBJ1-5, with TRBD1 matching 9 bases. Per germline, CDR1 MNHEY and CDR2 SMNVEV (reference sequence). The CDR3 length is 14 residues. As DNA, the CDR3 is TGTACCAGCAGTTTTGGACAGGGGACTCAGCCCCAGCATTTT. Its protein is CTSSFGQGTQPQHF.